This TCR beta chain was sequenced for a study of OX40 agonist ivuxolimab in advanced cancers. The wider study: Prior anti-PD-1, anti-PD-L1 or anti-CTLA-4 therapy did not bar entry, and 40% to 45% had some. One patient with hepatocellular carcinoma and two with cutaneous melanoma, three in all, had partial responses.

Findings and limits, study-wide: Within 6 weeks, CD4+ and CD8+ blood T cells expanded clonally at 0.1 to 3.0 mg/kg.

TCRdb keeps only in-frame clones here, not all; method: immunoSEQ multiplex PCR. The table records 15,000 to 20,000 clones, roughly 77% of them present only once. The length of the CDR3 is 14 residues. V lost 6 bases, J lost 2 bases, and 14 bases lay in between. Germline CDR1 MNHEY, CDR2 SMNVEV (reference sequence). About this clone itself: Its antigen is as yet unknown.

The clonotype originates from an adult with an advanced solid tumor such as melanoma, head and neck, liver or kidney cancer. This specimen was CD4+ or CD8+ T cells sorted from blood, taken in a trial of the OX40 agonist ivuxolimab. This chain connects TRBV27 to TRBJ2-7, with no clear D. CDR3 DNA: TGTGCCAGCAGCCTAGACAAAGGCCCCTACGAGCAGTACTTC. This encodes CASSLDKGPYEQYF.